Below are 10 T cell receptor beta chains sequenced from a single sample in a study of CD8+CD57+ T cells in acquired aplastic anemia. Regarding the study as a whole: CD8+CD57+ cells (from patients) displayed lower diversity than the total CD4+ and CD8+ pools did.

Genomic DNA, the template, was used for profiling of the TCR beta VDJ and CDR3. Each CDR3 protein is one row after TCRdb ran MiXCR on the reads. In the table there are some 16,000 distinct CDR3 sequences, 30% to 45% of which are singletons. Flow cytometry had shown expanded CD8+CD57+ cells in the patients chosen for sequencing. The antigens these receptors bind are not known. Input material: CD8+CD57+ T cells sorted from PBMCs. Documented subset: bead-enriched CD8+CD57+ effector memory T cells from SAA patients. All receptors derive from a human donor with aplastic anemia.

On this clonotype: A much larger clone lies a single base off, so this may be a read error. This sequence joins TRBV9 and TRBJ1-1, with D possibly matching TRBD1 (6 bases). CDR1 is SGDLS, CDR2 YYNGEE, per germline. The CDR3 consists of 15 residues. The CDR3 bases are TGTGCCAGCAGGTTTATGGGCCGGGACAAGGGTGAAGCTCTCTTT. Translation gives CASRFMGRDKGEALF.

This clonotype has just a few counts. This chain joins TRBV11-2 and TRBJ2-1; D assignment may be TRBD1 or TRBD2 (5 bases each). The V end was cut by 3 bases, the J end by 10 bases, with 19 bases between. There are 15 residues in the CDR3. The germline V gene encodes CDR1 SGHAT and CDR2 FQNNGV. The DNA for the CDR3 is TGTGCCAGCAGCTTCACCGGGACGGTGTCTGAGGAGCAGTTCTTC. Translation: CASSFTGTVSEEQFF.

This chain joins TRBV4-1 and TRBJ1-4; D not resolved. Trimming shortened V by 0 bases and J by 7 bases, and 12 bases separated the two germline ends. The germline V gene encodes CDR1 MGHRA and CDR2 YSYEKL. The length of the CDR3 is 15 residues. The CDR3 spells CASSQERVSGEKLFF. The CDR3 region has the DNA TGCGCCAGCAGCCAAGAAAGGGTTTCGGGTGAAAAACTGTTTTTT.

The CDR3 sequence: CASSELRGINEQFF. DNA for the CDR3: TGCGCCAGCAGCGAACTTCGGGGCATCAATGAGCAGTTCTTC. This rearrangement joins TRBV5-1 to TRBJ2-1; D is perhaps TRBD1 or TRBD2 (5 bases each). The CDR3 runs 14 residues. V lost 4 bases and J 6 bases, leaving 14 bases between the germline ends. Germline values: CDR1 SGHRS, CDR2 YFSETQ.

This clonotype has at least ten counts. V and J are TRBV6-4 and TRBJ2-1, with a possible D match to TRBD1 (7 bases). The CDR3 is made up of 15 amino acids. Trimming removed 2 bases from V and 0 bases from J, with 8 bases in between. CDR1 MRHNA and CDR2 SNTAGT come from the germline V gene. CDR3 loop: CASSDQGGSYNEQFF. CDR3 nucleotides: TGTGCCAGCAGTGACCAGGGGGGCTCCTACAATGAGCAGTTCTTC.

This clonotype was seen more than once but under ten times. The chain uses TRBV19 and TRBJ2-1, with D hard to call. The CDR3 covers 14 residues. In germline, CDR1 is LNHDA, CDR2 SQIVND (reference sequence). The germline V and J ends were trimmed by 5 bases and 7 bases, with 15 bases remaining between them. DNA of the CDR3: TGTGCCAGTAGTCTTAGCTGGACGGAAAATGAGCAGTTCTTC. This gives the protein CASSLSWTENEQFF.

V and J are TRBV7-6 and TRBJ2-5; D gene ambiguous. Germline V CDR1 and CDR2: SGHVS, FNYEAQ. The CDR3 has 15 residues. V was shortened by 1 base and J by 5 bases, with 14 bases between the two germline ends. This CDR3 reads CASSLGPSLGETQYF. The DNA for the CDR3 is TGTGCCAGCAGCTTAGGGCCCTCACTTGGGGAGACCCAGTACTTC.

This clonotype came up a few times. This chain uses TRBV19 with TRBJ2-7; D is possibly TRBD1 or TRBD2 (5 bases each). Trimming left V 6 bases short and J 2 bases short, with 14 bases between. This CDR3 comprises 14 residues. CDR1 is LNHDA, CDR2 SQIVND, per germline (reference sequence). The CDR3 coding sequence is TGTGCCAGTAGGGAAGGGGACGGAGCCTACGAGCAGTACTTC. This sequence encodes CASREGDGAYEQYF.

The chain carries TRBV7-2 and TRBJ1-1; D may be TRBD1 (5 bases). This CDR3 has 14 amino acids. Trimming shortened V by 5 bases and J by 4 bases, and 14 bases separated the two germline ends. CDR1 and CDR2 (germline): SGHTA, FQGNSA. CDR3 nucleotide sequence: TGTGCCAGCAGCCCAAACGGGGGAGGCACTGAAGCTTTCTTT. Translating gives CASSPNGGGTEAFF.

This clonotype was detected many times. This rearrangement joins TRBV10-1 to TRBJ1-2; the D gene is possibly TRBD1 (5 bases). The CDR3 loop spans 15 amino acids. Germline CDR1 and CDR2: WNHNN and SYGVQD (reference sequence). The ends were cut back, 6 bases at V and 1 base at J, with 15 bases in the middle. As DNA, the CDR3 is TGCGCCAGCAGGGGTTGGGGGGGGGGTAACTATGGCTACACCTTC. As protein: CASRGWGGGNYGYTF.